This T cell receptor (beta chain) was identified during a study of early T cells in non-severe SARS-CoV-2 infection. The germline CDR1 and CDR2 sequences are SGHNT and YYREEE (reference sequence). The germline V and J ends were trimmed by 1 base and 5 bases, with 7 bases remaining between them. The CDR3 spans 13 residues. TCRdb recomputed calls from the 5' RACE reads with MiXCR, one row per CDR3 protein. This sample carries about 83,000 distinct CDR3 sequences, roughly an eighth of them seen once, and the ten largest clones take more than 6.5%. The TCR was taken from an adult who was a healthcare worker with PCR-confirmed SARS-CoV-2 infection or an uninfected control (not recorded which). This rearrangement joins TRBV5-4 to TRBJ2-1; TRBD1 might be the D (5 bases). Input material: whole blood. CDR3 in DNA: TGTGCCAGCAGCTTGAAGGACAACAATGAGCAGTTCTTC. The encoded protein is CASSLKDNNEQFF.